The rows below give T cell receptor beta chains drawn from one sample of a study of CD8+CD57+ T cells in acquired aplastic anemia. One entry per CDR3 protein results from TCRdb running MiXCR on the reads. The sample has 200,000 to 250,000 distinct CDR3 sequences; around 45% are singletons. Sequenced sample: sorted CD4+, CD8+, or CD8+CD57+ T cells (not recorded which) from PBMCs. Source of these receptors: a human donor with aplastic anemia. The CDR3 runs from the conserved cysteine through the conserved F or W. Fields, in order: J gene, clone size, V gene, D gene, CDR3 DNA, CDR3 protein. The D gene is left open where the match is weak. Clone size is given for some rows only: seen once, a few or many times, or a class if the clone is expanded.

>TRBJ1-2|few|TRBV7-6|.
TGTGCCAGCAGCTTAAGCCAGGGTCGGGGCTACACCTTC
CASSLSQGRGYTF
>TRBJ1-1|many|TRBV9|.
TGTGCCAGCAGCGTAGGTTGGGCAAAGACTGAAGCTTTCTTT
CASSVGWAKTEAFF
>TRBJ2-3|many|TRBV7-2|.
TGTGCCAGCAGCGGACGGGACTCCCATACGCAGTATTTT
CASSGRDSHTQYF
>TRBJ2-5|.|TRBV15|.
TGTGCCACCAGCAGAGACGCCCAGGAGACCCAGTACTTC
CATSRDAQETQYF
>TRBJ2-7|many|TRBV7-7|TRBD2
TGTGCTAGCAGCCCCCATTTCAGGCTAGCGGGGGGGGAGTTATACGAGCAGTACTTC
CASSPHFRLAGGELYEQYF
>TRBJ1-4|.|TRBV2|.
TGTGCCAGCCTTCAGACAGGAAGAAATGAAAAACTGTTTTTT
CASLQTGRNEKLFF
>TRBJ1-3|many|TRBV5-6|TRBD1
TGTGCCAGCAGCTCCGCAGGACAGGTCGGAAACACCATATATTTT
CASSSAGQVGNTIYF
>TRBJ2-5|.|TRBV19|.
TGTGCCAGCGGGACGTTACAAGAGACCCAGTACTTC
CASGTLQETQYF
>TRBJ2-3|.|TRBV19|TRBD2
TGTGCCAGTAGTATCCGTCTAGCGGGGGTACGAGATACGCAGTATTTT
CASSIRLAGVRDTQYF
>TRBJ2-7|few|TRBV20-1|TRBD2
TGCAGTGCTTTAGCGGGGACTCCCCTCGAGCAGTACTTC
CSALAGTPLEQYF
>TRBJ2-1|many|TRBV9|TRBD2
TGTGCCAGCAGCGTAGTAGGACTAGCTCGTCACAATGAGCAGTTCTTC
CASSVVGLARHNEQFF
>TRBJ1-5|.|TRBV20-1|.
TGCAGTGCTAGCGACGACCGGAGTTACGAGCATTTT
CSASDDRSYEHF
>TRBJ2-7|once|TRBV20-1|TRBD1
TGCAGTGCTTACCGCCGGGACAGGGAGGACGAGCAGTACTTC
CSAYRRDREDEQYF
>TRBJ2-7|few|TRBV19|TRBD1
TGTGCCAGTAGCCGACCGGGACAGTTCTACGAGCAGTACTTC
CASSRPGQFYEQYF
>TRBJ2-2|.|TRBV27|TRBD2
TGTGCCAGCAGTTTGTTGGGACTAGCGGGATTTACCGGGGAGCTGTTTTTT
CASSLLGLAGFTGELFF
>TRBJ2-7|few|TRBV20-1|TRBD2
TGCAGTGCTAGAGATCTTCTAGCGGGAGGTTTTTCCTACGAGCAGTACTTC
CSARDLLAGGFSYEQYF
>TRBJ1-5|.|TRBV30|.
TGTGCCTGGAGTTTTGGGGGTAATCAGCCCCAGCATTTT
CAWSFGGNQPQHF
>TRBJ2-7|.|TRBV20-1|.
TGCAGTGCTAGAGGAGGCCGCTCCTACGAGCAGTACTTC
CSARGGRSYEQYF
>TRBJ1-1|.|TRBV6-5|TRBD1
TGTGCCAGCGGACCAACAGACAGGGTTAGGACTGAAGCTTTCTTT
CASGPTDRVRTEAFF
>TRBJ2-3|few|TRBV15|TRBD2
TGTGCCACCAGCAGAGGGGCGGGGGGAGTGACAGATACGCAGTATTTT
CATSRGAGGVTDTQYF
>TRBJ2-7|few|TRBV4-2|TRBD2
TGTGCCAGCAGCCAAACTCAAGCCGGGGGGGCGTCCTACGAGCAGTACTTC
CASSQTQAGGASYEQYF
>TRBJ1-1|.|TRBV6-2/TRBV6-3|.
TGTGCCAGCAGTTATGGCCTACAAGACACTGAAGCTTTCTTT
CASSYGLQDTEAFF
>TRBJ2-7|.|TRBV5-1|TRBD1
TGCGCCACCCCGGACAGGGTCCACGAGCAGTACTTC
CATPDRVHEQYF
>TRBJ2-1|.|TRBV7-9|.
TGTGCCAGCAGTAAAGGGGATGCCATACAGTTCTTC
CASSKGDAIQFF
>TRBJ1-3|many|TRBV9|.
TGTGCCAGCAGCGTAGCCTGGGAACAAACTGGAAACACCATATATTTT
CASSVAWEQTGNTIYF
>TRBJ2-1|few|TRBV30|TRBD2
TGTGCCTGGTACGGCGGGGGGGCTAATGAGCAGTTCTTC
CAWYGGGANEQFF
>TRBJ2-2|.|TRBV6-1|TRBD2
TGTGCCAGCAGTGAATTTCGGCGGTCTAGCGGGAACACCGGGGAGCTGTTTTTT
CASSEFRRSSGNTGELFF
>TRBJ2-1|.|TRBV27|TRBD1
TGTGCCAGCAGTGGGGAGGACAGGGGGACCTACAATGAGCAGTTCTTC
CASSGEDRGTYNEQFF
>TRBJ2-5|.|TRBV2|.
TGTGCCAGCAGTGATCTACAGGGAAAGCAAGAGACCCAGTACTTC
CASSDLQGKQETQYF
>TRBJ2-7|.|TRBV12-1|.
TGTGCCAGCAGCGTAGTCGAAGTGGGACAGGCCTACGAGCAGTACTTC
CASSVVEVGQAYEQYF
>TRBJ2-6|few|TRBV5-1|.
TGCGCCAGCAGCCAGAGAGGGGAGGCTGGGGCCAACGTCCTGACTTTC
CASSQRGEAGANVLTF